This T cell receptor beta chain was observed in a study of shared clonotypes between healthy human individuals. Evenly divided among several immunoSEQ plates was the genomic DNA of each subset. Some clones are missing from TCRdb's copy, which holds only in-frame ones; the method was immunoSEQ multiplex PCR. The sample shows about 2.1 million clones, about 94% of them seen only once. Naive CD8 cells lacked CD45RO, underwent positive selection for CCR7 and left out terminally differentiated effector memory CD45RA+ cells. Trimming took 3 bases from V and 2 from J, leaving 11 bases between them. Germline V gives CDR1 MNHEY, CDR2 SVGAGI. CDR3 size: 15 residues.

The TCR originated in a man between 18 and 29 years old in good health. Some clones in this sample may be carry-over from other donors' samples. This chain uses TRBV6-5 with TRBJ1-3; no reliable D call. Sequences were obtained from naive CD8+ T cells from PBMCs. The chain's CDR3 is CASSYGSGAGNTIYF. CDR3 DNA sequence: TGTGCCAGCAGTTATGGGTCTGGGGCTGGAAACACCATATATTTT.